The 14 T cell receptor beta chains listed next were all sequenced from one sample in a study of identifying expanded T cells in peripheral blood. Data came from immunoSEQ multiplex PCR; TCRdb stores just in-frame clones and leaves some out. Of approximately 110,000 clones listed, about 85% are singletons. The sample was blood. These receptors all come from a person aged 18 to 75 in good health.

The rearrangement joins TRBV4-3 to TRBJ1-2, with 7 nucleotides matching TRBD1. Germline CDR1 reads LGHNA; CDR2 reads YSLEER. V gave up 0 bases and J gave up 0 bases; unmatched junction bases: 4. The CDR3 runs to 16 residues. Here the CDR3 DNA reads TGCGCCAGCAGCCAAGAAGACAGGGTAGCTAACTATGGCTACACCTTC. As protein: CASSQEDRVANYGYTF.

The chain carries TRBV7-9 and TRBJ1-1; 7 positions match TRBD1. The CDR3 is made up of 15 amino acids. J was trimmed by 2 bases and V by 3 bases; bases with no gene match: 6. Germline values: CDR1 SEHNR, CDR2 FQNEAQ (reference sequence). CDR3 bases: TGTGCCAGCAGCTTCGGGGACAGCGTAAACACTGAAGCTTTCTTT. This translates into CASSFGDSVNTEAFF.

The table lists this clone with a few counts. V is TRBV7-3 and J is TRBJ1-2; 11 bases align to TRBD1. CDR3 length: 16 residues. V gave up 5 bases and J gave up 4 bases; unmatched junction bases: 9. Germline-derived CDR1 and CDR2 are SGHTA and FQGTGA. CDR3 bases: TGTGCCAGCAGCCCCGAGGGGACAGGGGGAATCTATGGCTACACCTTC. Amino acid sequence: CASSPEGTGGIYGYTF.

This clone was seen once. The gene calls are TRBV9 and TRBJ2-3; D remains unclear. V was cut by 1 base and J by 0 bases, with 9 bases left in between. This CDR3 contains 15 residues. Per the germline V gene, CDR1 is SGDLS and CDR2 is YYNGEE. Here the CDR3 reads CASSVNGYSTDTQYF. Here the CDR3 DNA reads TGTGCCAGCAGCGTAAACGGATACAGCACAGATACGCAGTATTTT.

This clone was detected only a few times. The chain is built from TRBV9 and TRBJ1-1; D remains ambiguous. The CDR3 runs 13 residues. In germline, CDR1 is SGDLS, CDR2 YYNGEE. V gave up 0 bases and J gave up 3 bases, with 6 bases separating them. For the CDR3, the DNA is TGTGCCAGCAGCGTAGGGAGGTACACTGAAGCTTTCTTT. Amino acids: CASSVGRYTEAFF.

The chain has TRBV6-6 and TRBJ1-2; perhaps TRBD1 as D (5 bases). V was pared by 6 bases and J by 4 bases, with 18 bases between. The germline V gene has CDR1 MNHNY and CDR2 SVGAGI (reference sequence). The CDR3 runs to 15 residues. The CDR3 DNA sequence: TGTGCCAGCAGAGGTCAGGGCGAGGACTTCTATGGCTACACCTTC. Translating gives CASRGQGEDFYGYTF.

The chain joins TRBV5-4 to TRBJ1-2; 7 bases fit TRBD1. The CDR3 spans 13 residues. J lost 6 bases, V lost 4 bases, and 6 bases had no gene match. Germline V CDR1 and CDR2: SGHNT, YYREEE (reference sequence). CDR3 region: CASSEDRVDGYTF. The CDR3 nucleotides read TGTGCCAGCAGCGAAGACAGGGTGGATGGCTACACCTTC.

For the CDR3, the DNA is TGTGCCAGCAGCCATAACGGACTGTACAATGAGCAGTTCTTC. Its protein is CASSHNGLYNEQFF. The gene calls are TRBV7-3 and TRBJ2-1; D possibly corresponds to TRBD2 (5 bases). V dropped 5 bases and J dropped 4 bases, with 12 bases sitting between them. The CDR3 runs to 14 residues. Germline V gene data show CDR1 as SGHTA and CDR2 as FQGTGA.

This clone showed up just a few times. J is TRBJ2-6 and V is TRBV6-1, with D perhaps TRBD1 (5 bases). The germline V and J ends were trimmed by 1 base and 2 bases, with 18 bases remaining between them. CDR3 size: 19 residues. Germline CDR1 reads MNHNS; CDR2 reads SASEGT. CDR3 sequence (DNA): TGTGCCAGCAGTGAAGTTCTTGTGACAGTGGCCCCTGGGGCCAACGTCCTGACTTTC. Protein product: CASSEVLVTVAPGANVLTF.

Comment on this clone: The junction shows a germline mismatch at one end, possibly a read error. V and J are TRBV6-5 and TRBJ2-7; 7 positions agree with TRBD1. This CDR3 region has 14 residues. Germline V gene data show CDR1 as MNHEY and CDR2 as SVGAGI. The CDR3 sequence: CASSYSGPGDREDF. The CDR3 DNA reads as TGTGCCAGCAGTTACTCGGGTCCCGGGGACAGAGAGGACTTC.

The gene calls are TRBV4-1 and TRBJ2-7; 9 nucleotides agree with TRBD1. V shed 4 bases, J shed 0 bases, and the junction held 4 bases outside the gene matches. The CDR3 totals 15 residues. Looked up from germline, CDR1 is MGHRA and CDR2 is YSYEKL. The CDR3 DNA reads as TGCGCCAGCAGCCCGGGGACAGGGCCCTCCTACGAGCAGTACTTC. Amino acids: CASSPGTGPSYEQYF.

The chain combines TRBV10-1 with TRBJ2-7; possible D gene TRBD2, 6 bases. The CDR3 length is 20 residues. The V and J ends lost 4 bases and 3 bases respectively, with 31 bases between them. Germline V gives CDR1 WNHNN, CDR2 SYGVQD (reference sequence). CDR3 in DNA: TGCGCCAGCAGTGGGGGGTTGGGGATCAGTTCGCCCTCCGGGGGCTACGAGCAGTACTTC. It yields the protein CASSGGLGISSPSGGYEQYF.

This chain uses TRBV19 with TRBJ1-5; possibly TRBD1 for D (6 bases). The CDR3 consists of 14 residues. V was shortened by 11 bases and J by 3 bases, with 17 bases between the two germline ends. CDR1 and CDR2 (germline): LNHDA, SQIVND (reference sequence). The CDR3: CALGGLQANQPQHF. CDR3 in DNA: TGTGCCCTAGGGGGACTTCAAGCCAATCAGCCCCAGCATTTT.

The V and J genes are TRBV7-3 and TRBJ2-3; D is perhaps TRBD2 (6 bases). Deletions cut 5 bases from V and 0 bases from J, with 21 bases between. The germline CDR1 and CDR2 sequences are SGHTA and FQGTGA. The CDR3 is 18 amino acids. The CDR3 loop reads CASSPRRDSRPSTDTQYF. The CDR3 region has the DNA TGTGCCAGCAGCCCCCGCCGGGACTCCAGACCTAGCACAGATACGCAGTATTTT. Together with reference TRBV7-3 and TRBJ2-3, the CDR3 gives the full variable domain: GAGVSQTPSNKVTEKGKYVELRCDPISGHTALYWYRQSLGQGPEFLIYFQGTGAADDSGLPNDRFFAVRPEGSVSTLKIQRTERGDSAVYLCASSPRRDSRPSTDTQYFGPGTRLTVL.